This T cell receptor beta chain is from a study of OX40 agonist ivuxolimab in advanced cancers. Germline V gives CDR1 LGHNA, CDR2 YSLEER. The length of the CDR3 is 15 residues. V shed 4 bases, J shed 4 bases, and the junction held 8 bases outside the gene matches. Sequenced by immunoSEQ multiplex PCR; TCRdb stores in-frame clones only, minus some. The sample includes tens of thousands of clones, approximately 80% of them seen just once. The V and J genes are TRBV4-3 and TRBJ2-7; 9 bases are a match to TRBD1. This receptor was taken from an adult with an advanced solid tumor such as melanoma, head and neck, liver or kidney cancer. Sequencing was performed on CD4+ or CD8+ T cells sorted from blood, taken in a trial of the OX40 agonist ivuxolimab. The DNA of the CDR3 is TGCGCCAGCAGCCCGGGGACAGGGTCGGGTTACGAGCAGTACTTC. It yields the protein CASSPGTGSGYEQYF.